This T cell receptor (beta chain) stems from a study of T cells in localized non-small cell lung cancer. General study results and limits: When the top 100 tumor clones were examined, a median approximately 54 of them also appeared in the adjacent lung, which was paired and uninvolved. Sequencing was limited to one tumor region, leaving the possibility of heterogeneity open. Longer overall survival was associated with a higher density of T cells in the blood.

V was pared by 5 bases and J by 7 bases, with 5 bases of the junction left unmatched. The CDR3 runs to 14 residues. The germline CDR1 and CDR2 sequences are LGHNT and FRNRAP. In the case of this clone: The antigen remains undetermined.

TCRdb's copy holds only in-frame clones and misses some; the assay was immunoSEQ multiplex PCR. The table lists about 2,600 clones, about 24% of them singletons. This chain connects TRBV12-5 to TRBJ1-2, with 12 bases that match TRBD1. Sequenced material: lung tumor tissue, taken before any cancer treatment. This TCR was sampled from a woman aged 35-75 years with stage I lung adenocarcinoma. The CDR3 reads CASGPGQGAGGYTF. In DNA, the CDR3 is TGTGCTAGTGGTCCGGGACAGGGGGCAGGTGGCTACACCTTC.